Listed below are T cell receptor beta chains from one sample, sequenced in a study of CD8 T cells in Susac syndrome. TCRdb reprocessed the immunoSEQ multiplex PCR reads with MiXCR, giving one entry per CDR3 protein. The sample records roughly 120,000 distinct CDR3 sequences, around 94% being singletons. Sequencing input: CD4+ T cells from PBMCs. Receptors were obtained from a human donor with multiple sclerosis. CDR3s include the opening cysteine and the closing phenylalanine or tryptophan. Each record gives: CDR3 length, D gene, J gene, clone size, V gene, CDR3 protein, CDR3 DNA. A D gene is named only where the DNA matches it firmly. Clone size is shown for a subset of rows, as once, few, many or a class of expanded clone.

length: 14
D: TRBD2
J: TRBJ2-7
size: -
V: TRBV12-3/TRBV12-4
CDR3: CASRRASGSYEQYF
DNA: TGTGCCAGCAGGAGGGCTAGCGGGTCCTACGAGCAGTACTTC

length: 14
D: -
J: TRBJ2-2
size: -
V: TRBV12-3/TRBV12-4
CDR3: CASSFLANTGELFF
DNA: TGTGCCAGCAGTTTTTTAGCGAATACCGGGGAGCTGTTTTTT

length: 12
D: -
J: TRBJ1-4
size: -
V: TRBV20-1
CDR3: CSARSPSQGVVF
DNA: TGCAGTGCTAGATCACCCTCACAGGGAGTTGTTTTT

length: 14
D: -
J: TRBJ1-2
size: -
V: TRBV27
CDR3: CASSREGVKDGYTF
DNA: TGTGCCAGCAGCCGGGAGGGGGTAAAGGATGGCTACACCTTC

length: 16
D: -
J: TRBJ1-2
size: -
V: TRBV5-1
CDR3: CASSLASPGSDYGYTF
DNA: TGCGCCAGCAGCTTGGCAAGTCCAGGGAGTGACTATGGCTACACCTTC

length: 14
D: TRBD1
J: TRBJ2-1
size: -
V: TRBV5-6
CDR3: CASSRTGAQNEQFF
DNA: TGTGCCAGCAGCCGGACAGGGGCGCAAAATGAGCAGTTCTTC

length: 15
D: TRBD1
J: TRBJ1-2
size: -
V: TRBV29-1
CDR3: CSVPRQGLFNYGYTF
DNA: TGCAGCGTGCCCCGACAGGGGCTCTTTAACTATGGCTACACCTTC

length: 14
D: -
J: TRBJ2-1
size: -
V: TRBV20-1
CDR3: CSASTTGTTSEQFF
DNA: TGCAGTGCTAGCACTACCGGGACCACCTCTGAGCAGTTCTTC

length: 15
D: -
J: TRBJ2-7
size: -
V: TRBV7-6
CDR3: CASSPFESNSYEQYF
DNA: TGTGCCAGCAGCCCCTTCGAAAGCAACTCCTACGAGCAGTACTTC

length: 14
D: TRBD1
J: TRBJ2-7
size: -
V: TRBV5-1
CDR3: CASSSDRGLNEQYF
DNA: TGCGCCAGCAGCTCGGACAGGGGGCTGAACGAGCAGTACTTC

length: 17
D: TRBD2
J: TRBJ2-2
size: -
V: TRBV6-1
CDR3: CASSRLGTNELAGELFF
DNA: TGTGCCAGCAGCCGTCTAGGGACTAACGAACTCGCCGGGGAGCTGTTTTTT

length: 15
D: -
J: TRBJ2-5
size: -
V: TRBV11-2
CDR3: CASSRRTGEAETQYF
DNA: TGTGCCAGCAGCCGAAGGACGGGAGAGGCGGAGACCCAGTACTTC

length: 15
D: -
J: TRBJ2-3
size: -
V: TRBV6-6
CDR3: CASSYLGAGTDTQYF
DNA: TGTGCCAGCAGTTATCTTGGGGCCGGGACAGATACGCAGTATTTT

length: 15
D: -
J: TRBJ2-6
size: -
V: TRBV28
CDR3: CASSVGGGGANVLTF
DNA: TGTGCCAGCAGCGTCGGCGGTGGGGGGGCCAACGTCCTGACTTTC

length: 13
D: -
J: TRBJ2-5
size: -
V: TRBV28
CDR3: CASRSINRETQYF
DNA: TGTGCCAGCAGATCCATCAACCGAGAGACCCAGTACTTC

length: 17
D: TRBD2
J: TRBJ2-3
size: -
V: TRBV12-3/TRBV12-4
CDR3: CASSFSPRTSGADTQYF
DNA: TGTGCCAGCAGTTTTAGCCCCCGGACTAGCGGGGCAGATACGCAGTATTTT

length: 13
D: TRBD1
J: TRBJ1-2
size: -
V: TRBV5-4
CDR3: CASSLAGQGGYTF
DNA: TGTGCCAGCAGCTTGGCCGGACAGGGTGGCTACACCTTC

length: 15
D: -
J: TRBJ2-6
size: -
V: TRBV7-8
CDR3: CASSLLGGGANVLTF
DNA: TGTGCCAGCAGCTTACTTGGGGGAGGGGCCAACGTCCTGACTTTC

length: 16
D: -
J: TRBJ1-2
size: once
V: TRBV3-1
CDR3: CASSQVSQVASYGYTF
DNA: TGTGCCAGCAGCCAAGTTAGCCAGGTCGCATCCTATGGCTACACCTTC

length: 21
D: TRBD2
J: TRBJ2-1
size: -
V: TRBV29-1
CDR3: CSVEGNSPGLAGGFAYNEQFF
DNA: TGCAGCGTTGAAGGGAATAGCCCGGGACTAGCGGGAGGGTTCGCCTACAATGAGCAGTTCTTC

length: 14
D: -
J: TRBJ1-1
size: -
V: TRBV5-1
CDR3: CASSPNSASTEAFF
DNA: TGCGCCAGCAGTCCAAACTCTGCGAGCACTGAAGCTTTCTTT

length: 15
D: -
J: TRBJ1-2
size: -
V: TRBV5-1
CDR3: CASSLGWTVFYGYTF
DNA: TGCGCCAGCAGCTTGGGATGGACAGTCTTCTATGGCTACACCTTC